This passage covers 2 T cell receptor beta chains from one sample sequenced in a study of T cells in Graves' hyperthyroidism and ophthalmopathy. Amplified regions were TCR beta CDR3 sequences from RNA transcripts. First-round RT-PCR targeting the TCR CDR3 was performed with the HTBI primer set. Via MiXCR, TCRdb re-called the multiplex PCR reads, giving one row per CDR3 protein. The repertoire holds more than 350,000 distinct CDR3 sequences, with about 17% as singletons. Sequencing input: blood. The source of these receptors is a woman under 40 with Graves' hyperthyroidism that later progressed to Graves' ophthalmopathy.

This clonotype occurred a few times. The chain couples TRBV19 to TRBJ1-5; D unclear. The germline V gene encodes CDR1 LNHDA and CDR2 SQIVND (reference sequence). CDR3 length equals 16 residues. Trimming pared 4 bases from V and 2 bases from J, leaving 15 bases between. CDR3 region: CASSKIPRGGNQPQHF. Here the CDR3 DNA reads TGTGCCAGTAGTAAAATCCCTCGGGGTGGCAATCAGCCCCAGCATTTT.

This clonotype was found many times. V and J are TRBV29-1 and TRBJ2-2; TRBD1 might be the D (6 bases). The CDR3 is made up of 13 amino acids. The germline V gene encodes CDR1 SQVTM and CDR2 ANQGSEA. V dropped 6 bases and J dropped 2 bases, with 10 bases sitting between them. The CDR3 DNA sequence: TGCAGCGTCCGGGGACAAAACACCGGGGAGCTGTTTTTT. This codes for CSVRGQNTGELFF.